The sequence of this T cell receptor beta chain was determined in a study of cytomegalovirus exposure and HLA in healthy donors. As for this clone: Its antigen is not known.

The data were produced by immunoSEQ multiplex PCR, yet TCRdb's version contains in-frame clones alone and is incomplete. The data show 65,000 to 75,000 clones, roughly 93% seen once. Study findings and constraints: It was reported that the classifier diagnosed cytomegalovirus status with high specificity and sensitivity in both the original and validation cohorts. Specificity of three CMV-associated chains for CMV antigens was verified in vitro. First-cohort TCR clusters were later found to tend to co-occur in the 120 or so validation repertoires.

The validation cohort, a group of under 150 subjects, included the donors and was separate from the roughly 670-subject first cohort. The specimen was PBMCs. This sequence was found in a woman aged 18-29 years in good health and CMV-seropositive.

This chain's CDR3 is CSARVGSEQFF. The CDR3, as DNA: TGCAGTGCTAGAGTGGGGAGTGAGCAGTTCTTC. The chain carries TRBV20-1 and TRBJ2-1; D possibly corresponds to TRBD2 (5 bases). Trimming stripped 1 base from V and 9 bases from J, with 7 bases between. This CDR3 has 11 amino acids. In germline, CDR1 is DFQATT, CDR2 SNEGSKA (reference sequence).